A single sample gave rise to the 5 T cell receptor beta chains below, sequenced in a study of cytomegalovirus exposure and HLA in healthy donors. PCR primers comprised 60 Vbeta and 13 Jbeta primers. Libraries were prepared by immunoSEQ multiplex PCR; TCRdb keeps only in-frame clonotypes and omits some of them. This repertoire includes about 42,000 clones. The sequencing sample was made of PBMCs. Every receptor here comes from a man aged 25-45 years in good health and CMV-seronegative.

In regard to this clone: The junction departs from germline at one end; a sequencing error may be responsible. The chain couples TRBV6-5 to TRBJ1-4; the match to TRBD1 covers 7 bases. Germline V gene sequence: CDR1 MNHEY, CDR2 SVGAGI. The CDR3 runs to 14 residues. CDR3 in amino acids: CASSYSGTVLRWGF. DNA of the CDR3: TGTGCCAGCAGTTACTCAGGGACAGTTTTGCGGTGGGGGTTT.

The genes are TRBV9 and TRBJ1-2, with a possible D match to TRBD1 (5 bases). Between the trimmed V and J ends, which lost 2 bases and 4 bases, there was a span of 9 bases. Germline assignment: CDR1 SGDLS and CDR2 YYNGEE. There are 13 residues in the CDR3. The CDR3 loop is CASSVDTRYGYTF. The CDR3 DNA is TGTGCCAGCAGCGTGGACACACGCTATGGCTACACCTTC.

The CDR3 DNA follows: TGCGCCAGCAGCCACTTGGGGCTGGACAGGGGCGGATATGGCTACACCTTC. This gives the protein CASSHLGLDRGGYGYTF. This rearrangement joins TRBV4-1 to TRBJ1-2, with 9 bases that match TRBD1. The CDR3 is 17 amino acids. Germline CDR1 reads MGHRA; CDR2 reads YSYEKL. V lost 3 bases, J lost 5 bases, and 13 bases stayed unmatched.

V is TRBV4-1 and J is TRBJ2-7; 9 bases are a match to TRBD2. V trimming: 2 bases; J trimming: 5 bases; junction bases outside the gene matches: 7. The length of the CDR3 is 15 residues. Germline values: CDR1 MGHRA, CDR2 YSYEKL. CDR3 sequence reads: CASSQLLAGGHEQYF. In nucleotides, the CDR3 is TGCGCCAGCAGCCAATTACTAGCGGGCGGCCACGAGCAGTACTTC.

This chain links TRBV6-5 with TRBJ2-3, with 8 positions matching TRBD1. J gave up 4 bases and V 0 bases, and 6 bases lay outside the gene matches. This CDR3 has 16 residues. Germline CDR1 reads MNHEY; CDR2 reads SVGAGI. CDR3 bases: TGTGCCAGCAGTTACTCGACAGGGGAATTCGCAGATACGCAGTATTTT. This gives the protein CASSYSTGEFADTQYF.